Sequencing of this T cell receptor (beta chain) was carried out in a study of PD-1 blockade in mismatch repair-deficient tumors. Study details: Patients had roughly twelve mismatch repair-deficient cancer types, all previously treated and progressing.

Profiled with immunoSEQ multiplex PCR; TCRdb holds only in-frame clones, not every one. The sample lists about 38,000 clones; around 83% were seen once. This clone was recorded only once. The TCR sequence derives from an adult with mismatch repair-deficient cancer. The sample consisted of peripheral blood, taken roughly 76 weeks after starting pembrolizumab.

In nucleotides, the CDR3 is TGCAGCGTTGTGAGAGGGGAGAACACTGAAGCTTTCTTT. Translated: CSVVRGENTEAFF. V is TRBV29-1 and J is TRBJ1-1, with D possibly TRBD1 on 5 matching bases. CDR1 SQVTM and CDR2 ANQGSEA come from the germline V gene. Trimming left V 4 bases short and J 1 base short, with 10 bases between. This CDR3 region has 13 residues.